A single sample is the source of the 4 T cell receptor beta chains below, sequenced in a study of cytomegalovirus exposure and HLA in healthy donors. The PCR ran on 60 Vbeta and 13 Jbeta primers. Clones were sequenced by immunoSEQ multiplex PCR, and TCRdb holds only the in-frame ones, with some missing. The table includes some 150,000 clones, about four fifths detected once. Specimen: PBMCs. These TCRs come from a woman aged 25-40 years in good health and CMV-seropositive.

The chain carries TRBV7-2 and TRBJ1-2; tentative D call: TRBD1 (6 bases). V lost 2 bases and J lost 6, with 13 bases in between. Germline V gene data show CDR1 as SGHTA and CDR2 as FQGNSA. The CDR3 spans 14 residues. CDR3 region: CASSLSHRVNGYTF. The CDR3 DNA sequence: TGTGCCAGCAGCTTATCCCACAGGGTCAATGGCTACACCTTC.

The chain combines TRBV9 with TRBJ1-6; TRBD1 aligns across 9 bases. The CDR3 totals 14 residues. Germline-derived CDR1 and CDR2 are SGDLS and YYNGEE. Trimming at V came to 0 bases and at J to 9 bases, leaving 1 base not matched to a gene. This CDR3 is CASSVDRGRSPLHF. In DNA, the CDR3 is TGTGCCAGCAGCGTAGACAGGGGGCGTTCACCCCTCCACTTT.

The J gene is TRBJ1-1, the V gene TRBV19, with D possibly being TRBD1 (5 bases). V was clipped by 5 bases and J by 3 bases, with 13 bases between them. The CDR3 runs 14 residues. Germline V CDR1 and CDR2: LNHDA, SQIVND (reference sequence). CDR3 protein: CASSREQGDTEAFF. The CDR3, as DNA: TGTGCCAGTAGTCGGGAGCAGGGTGACACTGAAGCTTTCTTT.

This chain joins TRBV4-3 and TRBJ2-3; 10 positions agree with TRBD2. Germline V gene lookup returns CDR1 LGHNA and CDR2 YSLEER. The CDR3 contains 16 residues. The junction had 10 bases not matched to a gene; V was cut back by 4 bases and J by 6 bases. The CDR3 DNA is TGCGCCAGCAGCCGGCGCTTAGCGGGGGGAGGGGATACGCAGTATTTT. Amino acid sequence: CASSRRLAGGGDTQYF.